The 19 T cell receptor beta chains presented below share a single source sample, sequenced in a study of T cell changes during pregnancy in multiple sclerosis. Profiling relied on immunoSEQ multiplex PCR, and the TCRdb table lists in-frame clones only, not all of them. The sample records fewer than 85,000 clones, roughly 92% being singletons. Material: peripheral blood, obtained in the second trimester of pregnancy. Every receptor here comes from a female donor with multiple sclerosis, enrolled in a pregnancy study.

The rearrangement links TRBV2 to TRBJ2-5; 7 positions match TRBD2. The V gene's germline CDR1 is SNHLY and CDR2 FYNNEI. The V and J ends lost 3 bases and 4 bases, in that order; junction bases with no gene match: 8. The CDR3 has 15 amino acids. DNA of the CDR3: TGTGCCAGCAGTGAGATAGGCGGGGGTCCAGAGACCCAGTACTTC. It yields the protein CASSEIGGGPETQYF.

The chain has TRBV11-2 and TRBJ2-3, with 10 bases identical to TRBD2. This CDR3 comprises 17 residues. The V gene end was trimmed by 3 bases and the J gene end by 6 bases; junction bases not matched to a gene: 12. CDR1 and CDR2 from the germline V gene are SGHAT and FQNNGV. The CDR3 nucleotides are TGTGCCAGCAGCTTCGCCGCCGGGGCTAGCGGGAGTGATACGCAGTATTTT. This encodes CASSFAAGASGSDTQYF.

This CDR3 is CASSQDSLYGYTF. The CDR3 nucleotides read TGTGCCAGCAGCCAGGACAGCCTCTATGGCTACACCTTC. The chain links TRBV7-2 to TRBJ1-2, with a weak D call TRBD1 (6 bases). Germline loops: CDR1 SGHTA, CDR2 FQGNSA. Trimming stripped 5 bases from V and 4 bases from J, with 11 bases between. This CDR3 has 13 amino acids.

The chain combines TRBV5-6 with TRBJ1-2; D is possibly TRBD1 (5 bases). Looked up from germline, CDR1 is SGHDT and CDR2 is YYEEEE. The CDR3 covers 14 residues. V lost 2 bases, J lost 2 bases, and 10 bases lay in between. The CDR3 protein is CASSFWQGNYGYTF. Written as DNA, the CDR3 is TGTGCCAGCAGCTTTTGGCAGGGAAACTATGGCTACACCTTC.

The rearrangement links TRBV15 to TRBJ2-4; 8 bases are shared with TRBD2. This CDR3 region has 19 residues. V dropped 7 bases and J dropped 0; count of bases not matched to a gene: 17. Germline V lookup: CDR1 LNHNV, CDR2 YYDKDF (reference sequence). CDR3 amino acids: CATNELRAGGTLAKNIQYF. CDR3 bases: TGTGCCACCAACGAACTCCGGGCGGGGGGAACCCTAGCCAAAAACATTCAGTACTTC.

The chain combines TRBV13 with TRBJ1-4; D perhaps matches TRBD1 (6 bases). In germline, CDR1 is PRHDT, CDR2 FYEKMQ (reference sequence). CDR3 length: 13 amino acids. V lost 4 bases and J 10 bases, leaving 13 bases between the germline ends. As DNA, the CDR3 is TGTGCCAGCAGCTACAGGGAGATTGGAAAACTGTTTTTT. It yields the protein CASSYREIGKLFF.

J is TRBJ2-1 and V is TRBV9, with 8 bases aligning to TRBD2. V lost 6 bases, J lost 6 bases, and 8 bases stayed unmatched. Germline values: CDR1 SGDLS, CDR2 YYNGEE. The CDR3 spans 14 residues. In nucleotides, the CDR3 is TGTGCCAGCAAGGCAGCGGGAGAGAGCAATGAGCAGTTCTTC. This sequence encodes CASKAAGESNEQFF.

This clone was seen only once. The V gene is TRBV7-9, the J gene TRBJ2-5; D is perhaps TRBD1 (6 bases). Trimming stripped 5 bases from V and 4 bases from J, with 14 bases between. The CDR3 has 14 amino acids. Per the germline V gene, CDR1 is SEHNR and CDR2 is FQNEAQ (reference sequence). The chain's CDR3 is CASSRGGTRETQYF. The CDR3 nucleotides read TGTGCCAGCAGCCGAGGGGGAACGAGAGAGACCCAGTACTTC.

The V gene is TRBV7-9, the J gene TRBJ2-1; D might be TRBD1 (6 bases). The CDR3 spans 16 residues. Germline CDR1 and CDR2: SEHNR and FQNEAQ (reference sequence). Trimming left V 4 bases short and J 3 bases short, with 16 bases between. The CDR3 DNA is TGTGCCAGCAGCTCTAATATGGACAGCCACTACAATGAGCAGTTCTTC. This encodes CASSSNMDSHYNEQFF.

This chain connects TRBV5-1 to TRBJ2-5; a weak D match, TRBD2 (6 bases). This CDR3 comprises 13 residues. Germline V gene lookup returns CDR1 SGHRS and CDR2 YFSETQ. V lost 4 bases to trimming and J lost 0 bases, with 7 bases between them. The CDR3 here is CASSPGDQETQYF. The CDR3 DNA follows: TGCGCCAGCAGCCCGGGGGACCAAGAGACCCAGTACTTC.

CDR3 loop: CASHMNPRETQYF. In DNA form, the CDR3 reads TGTGCCAGCCACATGAACCCTAGGGAGACCCAGTACTTC. This chain joins TRBV6-1 and TRBJ2-5; no clear D gene. The V end lost 8 bases, the J end lost 5 bases, and 15 bases lay between the germline ends. Germline-derived CDR1 and CDR2 are MNHNS and SASEGT. The CDR3 length is 13 residues.

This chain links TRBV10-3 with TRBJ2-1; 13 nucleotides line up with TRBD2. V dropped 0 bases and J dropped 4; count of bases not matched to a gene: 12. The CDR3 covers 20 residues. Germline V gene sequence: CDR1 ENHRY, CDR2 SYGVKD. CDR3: CAISESFRTSGRGGYNEQFF. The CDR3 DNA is TGTGCCATCAGTGAGTCCTTCCGGACTAGCGGGAGAGGGGGTTACAATGAGCAGTTCTTC.

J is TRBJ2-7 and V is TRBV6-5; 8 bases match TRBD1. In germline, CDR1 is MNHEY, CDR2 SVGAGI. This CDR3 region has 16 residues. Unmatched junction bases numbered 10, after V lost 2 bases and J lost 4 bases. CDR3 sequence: CASSYRSQGAGYEQYF. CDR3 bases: TGTGCCAGCAGTTACCGATCCCAGGGGGCTGGATACGAGCAGTACTTC.

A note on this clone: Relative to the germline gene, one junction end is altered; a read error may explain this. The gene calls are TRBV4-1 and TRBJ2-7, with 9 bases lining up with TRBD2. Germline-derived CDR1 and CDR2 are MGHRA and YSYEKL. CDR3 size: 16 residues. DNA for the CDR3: TGCGCCAACAGCCAGAGAGAGGGACTAGCCGTCCACGAGCAGTACTTC. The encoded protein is CANSQREGLAVHEQYF.

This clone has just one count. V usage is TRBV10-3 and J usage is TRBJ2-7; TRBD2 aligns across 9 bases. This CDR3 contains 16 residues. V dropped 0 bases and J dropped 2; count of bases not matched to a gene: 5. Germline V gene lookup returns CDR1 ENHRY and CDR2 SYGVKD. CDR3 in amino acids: CAISESGLATAYEQYF. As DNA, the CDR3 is TGTGCCATCAGTGAGTCGGGACTAGCTACGGCCTACGAGCAGTACTTC.

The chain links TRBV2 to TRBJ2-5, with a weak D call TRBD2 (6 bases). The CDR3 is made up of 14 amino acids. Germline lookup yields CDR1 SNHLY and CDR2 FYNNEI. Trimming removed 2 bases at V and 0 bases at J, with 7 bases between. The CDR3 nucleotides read TGTGCCAGCAGTGAAACTAGCTACCAAGAGACCCAGTACTTC. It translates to CASSETSYQETQYF.

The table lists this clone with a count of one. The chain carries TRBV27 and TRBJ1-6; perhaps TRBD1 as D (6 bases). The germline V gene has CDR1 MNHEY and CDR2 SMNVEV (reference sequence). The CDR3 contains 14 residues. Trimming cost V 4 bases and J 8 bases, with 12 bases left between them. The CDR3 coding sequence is TGTGCCAGCAGTTCAGCAGGGGTCTATTCACCCCTCCACTTT. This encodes CASSSAGVYSPLHF.

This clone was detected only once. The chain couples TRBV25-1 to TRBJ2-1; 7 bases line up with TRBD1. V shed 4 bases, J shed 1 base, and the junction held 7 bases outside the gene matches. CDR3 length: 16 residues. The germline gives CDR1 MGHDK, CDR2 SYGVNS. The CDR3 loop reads CASSAHRGGSYNEQFF. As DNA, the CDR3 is TGTGCCAGCAGTGCGCACAGGGGTGGATCCTACAATGAGCAGTTCTTC.

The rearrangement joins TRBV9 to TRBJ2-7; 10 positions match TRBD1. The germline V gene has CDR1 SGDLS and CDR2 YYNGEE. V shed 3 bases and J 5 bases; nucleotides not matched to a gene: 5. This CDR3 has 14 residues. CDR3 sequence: CASSATGTGDEQYF. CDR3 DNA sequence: TGTGCCAGCAGCGCAACCGGGACAGGGGACGAGCAGTACTTC.